Below, 23 T cell receptor beta chains from the same sample are listed, as sequenced in a study of blood T cell repertoires in COVID-19. Profiled with immunoSEQ multiplex PCR; TCRdb holds only in-frame clones, not every one. The sample contains over 120,000 clones, roughly nine tenths of which appear only once. The material sequenced was peripheral blood. The receptors here all came from a human donor in a cohort sampled during active COVID-19.

The genes are TRBV5-1 and TRBJ2-7, with D possibly TRBD2 on 5 matching bases. V lost 2 bases, J lost 1 base, and 22 bases lay in between. Germline assignment: CDR1 SGHRS and CDR2 YFSETQ. The CDR3 has 18 amino acids. The CDR3 loop is CASSFTALMSGKSYEQYF. CDR3 DNA: TGCGCCAGCAGCTTTACAGCCCTAATGTCGGGGAAATCCTACGAGCAGTACTTC.

The V gene is TRBV2, the J gene TRBJ2-3; 9 positions match TRBD1. CDR1 and CDR2 from the germline V gene are SNHLY and FYNNEI. The junction had 3 bases not matched to a gene; V was cut back by 4 bases and J by 1 base. The CDR3 has 15 amino acids. This CDR3 is CASSAGTGRTDTQYF. The CDR3 region has the DNA TGTGCCAGCAGTGCTGGGACAGGGCGCACAGATACGCAGTATTTT. The complete variable domain, with remaining parts taken from reference TRBV2 and TRBJ2-3, reads EPEVTQTPSHQVTQMGQEVILRCVPISNHLYFYWYRQILGQKVEFLVSFYNNEISEKSEIFDDQFSVERPDGSNFTLKIRSTKLEDSAMYFCASSAGTGRTDTQYFGPGTRLTVL.

CDR3 amino acids: CASSDRGGDYQETQYF. Here the CDR3 DNA reads TGTGCCAGCAGTGACAGGGGGGGGGACTACCAAGAGACCCAGTACTTC. V is TRBV6-2 or TRBV6-3 and J is TRBJ2-5; 9 bases fit TRBD1. The CDR3 contains 16 residues. Per germline, CDR1 MNHEY and CDR2 SVGEGT. Germline trimming cut 5 bases from V and 0 bases from J; bases unmatched to any gene: 7.

The J gene is TRBJ1-2, the V gene TRBV27; 10 nucleotides align to TRBD1. This CDR3 spans 15 amino acids. V shed 5 bases, J shed 5 bases, and the junction held 8 bases outside the gene matches. CDR1 and CDR2 from the germline V gene are MNHEY and SMNVEV (reference sequence). CDR3 region: CASSPGTGAGYGYTF. CDR3 nucleotides: TGTGCCAGCAGTCCCGGGACAGGGGCTGGGTATGGCTACACCTTC.

This chain links TRBV3-1 (or the pseudogene TRBV3-2) with TRBJ2-5, with 13 bases that match TRBD2. The CDR3 loop spans 16 amino acids. V lost 3 bases, J lost 4 bases, and 5 bases stayed unmatched. Per the germline V gene, CDR1 is LGHDT and CDR2 is YNNKEL (reference sequence). CDR3 sequence reads: CASSQTSGGPGETQYF. Here the CDR3 DNA reads TGTGCCAGCAGCCAGACTAGCGGGGGGCCAGGAGAGACCCAGTACTTC.

The chain combines TRBV11-3 with TRBJ2-3; TRBD2 matches 7 bases. Germline V gives CDR1 SGHNT, CDR2 YENEEA. V dropped 4 bases and J dropped 0; count of bases not matched to a gene: 7. CDR3 size: 16 residues. CDR3 protein: CASSSTSATSTDTQYF. The CDR3 DNA reads TGTGCCAGCAGCTCCACTAGCGCAACTAGCACAGATACGCAGTATTTT.

This clone has just a few counts. V usage is TRBV27 and J usage is TRBJ2-6; 9 positions match TRBD1. The CDR3 consists of 17 residues. Germline CDR1 and CDR2: MNHEY and SMNVEV (reference sequence). The V segment lost 5 bases and the J segment 2 bases; nucleotides outside the gene matches: 7. CDR3 in DNA: TGTGCCAGCAGTCCCGGGACAGGGTGGACTGGGGCCAACGTCCTGACTTTC. It codes for CASSPGTGWTGANVLTF.

The genes are TRBV29-1 and TRBJ1-2; no reliable D call. Germline V gene sequence: CDR1 SQVTM, CDR2 ANQGSEA. Trimming took 3 bases from V and 7 from J, leaving 6 bases between them. The CDR3 extends over 10 amino acids. The CDR3 loop is CSVDSVGYTF. Written as DNA, the CDR3 is TGCAGCGTTGATAGCGTTGGCTACACCTTC.

The chain combines TRBV4-3 with TRBJ2-2; D unclear. V dropped 0 bases and J dropped 2 bases, with 16 bases sitting between them. The CDR3 covers 18 residues. Per germline, CDR1 LGHNA and CDR2 YSLEER. DNA of the CDR3: TGCGCCAGCAGCCAAGAAGTAGTGAATATTATCAACACCGGGGAGCTGTTTTTT. Amino acid sequence: CASSQEVVNIINTGELFF.

The rearrangement joins TRBV3-1 (or the pseudogene TRBV3-2) to TRBJ2-5, with D possibly TRBD1 on 5 matching bases. This CDR3 comprises 16 residues. Germline-derived CDR1 and CDR2 are LGHDT and YNNKEL (reference sequence). V dropped 0 bases and J dropped 5 bases, with 16 bases sitting between them. The chain's CDR3 is CASSQDWGLSGETQYF. As DNA, the CDR3 is TGTGCCAGCAGCCAAGATTGGGGCCTAAGTGGGGAGACCCAGTACTTC.

The rearrangement joins TRBV7-2 to TRBJ1-2; D might be TRBD1 (6 bases). This CDR3 has 14 residues. Germline CDR1 reads SGHTA; CDR2 reads FQGNSA. The V end lost 0 bases, the J end lost 4 bases, and 9 bases lay between the germline ends. As DNA, the CDR3 is TGTGCCAGCAGCTTAGCGGGACAAAGCTATGGCTACACCTTC. Amino acid sequence: CASSLAGQSYGYTF. Filled out from reference TRBV7-2 and TRBJ1-2, the complete variable domain reads GAGVSQSPSNKVTEKGKDVELRCDPISGHTALYWYRQSLGQGLEFLIYFQGNSAPDKSGLPSDRFSAERTGGSVSTLTIQRTQQEDSAVYLCASSLAGQSYGYTFGSGTRLTVV.

Worth noting for this clone: Other nucleotide sequences from this sample produce the same CDR3. The chain links TRBV5-1 to TRBJ1-1; TRBD1 is a possible D gene (5 bases). Germline V gene data show CDR1 as SGHRS and CDR2 as YFSETQ. V lost 1 base and J lost 1, with 5 bases in between. This CDR3 spans 13 amino acids. CDR3 sequence: CASSLRGNTEAFF. For the CDR3, the DNA is TGCGCCAGCAGCTTGAGGGGGAACACTGAAGCTTTCTTT.

This chain links TRBV24-1 with TRBJ2-3, with 7 bases aligning to TRBD1. The CDR3 runs to 13 residues. In germline, CDR1 is KGHDR, CDR2 SFDVKD. The V and J ends lost 5 bases and 12 bases, in that order; junction bases with no gene match: 10. As DNA, the CDR3 is TGTGCCACCAGTGCTACCAGGGGGTCGTTTCAGTATTTT. This translates into CATSATRGSFQYF.

This chain uses TRBV5-1 with TRBJ2-5, with no clear D. The CDR3 spans 15 residues. Trimming took off 2 bases at V and 4 bases at J, with 15 bases between the two ends. The germline gives CDR1 SGHRS, CDR2 YFSETQ. Here the CDR3 DNA reads TGCGCCAGCAGCTTTGTCGATAGCCCAAGAGAGACCCAGTACTTC. Its translation is CASSFVDSPRETQYF. The full variable domain, rest sourced from reference TRBV5-1 and TRBJ2-5, is KAGVTQTPRYLIKTRGQQVTLSCSPISGHRSVSWYQQTPGQGLQFLFEYFSETQRNKGNFPGRFSGRQFSNSRSEMNVSTLELGDSALYLCASSFVDSPRETQYFGPGTRLLVL.

This chain uses TRBV4-2 with TRBJ2-5; D is uncertain. Germline CDR1 and CDR2: LGHNA and YNFKEQ. This CDR3 contains 15 residues. V was shortened by 1 base and J by 5 bases, with 14 bases between the two germline ends. CDR3 region: CASSQARGGGETQYF. In DNA form, the CDR3 reads TGTGCCAGCAGCCAAGCAAGAGGCGGTGGGGAGACCCAGTACTTC.

V gene TRBV3-1 (or the pseudogene TRBV3-2) combines with J gene TRBJ1-1; no clear D gene. Looked up from germline, CDR1 is LGHDT and CDR2 is YNNKEL (reference sequence). The V gene lost 1 base and the J gene lost 0 bases, with 15 bases spanning the gap. The CDR3 runs 17 residues. CDR3: CASSQGASLQMNTEAFF. As DNA, the CDR3 is TGTGCCAGCAGCCAAGGGGCATCACTTCAGATGAACACTGAAGCTTTCTTT.

V and J are TRBV4-2 and TRBJ2-6; TRBD1 matches at 7 bases. Germline CDR1 and CDR2: LGHNA and YNFKEQ. The CDR3 is 17 amino acids. V trimming: 1 base; J trimming: 4 bases; junction bases outside the gene matches: 7. CDR3 nucleotide sequence: TGTGCCAGCAGCCAAGCCTCGACAGGGAAGGGGGCCAACGTCCTGACTTTC. Translating gives CASSQASTGKGANVLTF.

This chain uses TRBV9 with TRBJ1-1, with TRBD1 as a possible D gene (6 bases). In germline, CDR1 is SGDLS, CDR2 YYNGEE. V dropped 0 bases and J dropped 5 bases, with 20 bases sitting between them. The CDR3 is 17 residues long. The CDR3, as DNA: TGTGCCAGCAGCGTAGTTGGGGGGGGCGCAGGGAATACTGAAGCTTTCTTT. It codes for CASSVVGGGAGNTEAFF.

This chain connects TRBV5-1 to TRBJ2-5, with 9 bases matching TRBD1. Germline V CDR1 and CDR2: SGHRS, YFSETQ. The CDR3 loop spans 14 amino acids. The J segment lost 2 bases and the V segment lost 4 bases, leaving 3 bases of the junction unmatched. Here the CDR3 DNA reads TGCGCCAGCAGCCACGGACAGGGGCAAGAGACCCAGTACTTC. Translation: CASSHGQGQETQYF.

The chain employs TRBV5-8 and TRBJ1-2; D is undetermined. Looked up from germline, CDR1 is SGHTS and CDR2 is YDEGEE. The V gene lost 9 bases and the J gene lost 4 bases, with 16 bases spanning the gap. The CDR3 totals 13 residues. The CDR3 DNA follows: TGTGCCACCCGAAGGAAGGGAGGCTATGGCTACACCTTC. This gives the protein CATRRKGGYGYTF.

This sequence joins TRBV28 and TRBJ2-7, with 7 bases that match TRBD1. The CDR3 length is 14 residues. Trimming took 10 bases from V and 0 from J; bases not matched to a gene: 9. Germline CDR1 is MDHEN and CDR2 is SYDVKM. Written as DNA, the CDR3 is TGTGCCATCAGGGACAGCCGGAGCTCCTACGAGCAGTACTTC. This encodes CAIRDSRSSYEQYF. Full variable domain (remainder filled in from reference TRBV28 and TRBJ2-7): DVKVTQSSRYLVKRTGEKVFLECVQDMDHENMFWYRQDPGLGLRLIYFSYDVKMKEKGDIPEGYSVSREKKERFSLILESASTNQTSMYLCAIRDSRSSYEQYFGPGTRLTVT.

The V call is TRBV29-1, the J call TRBJ2-7; D is uncertain. The V end lost 3 bases, the J end lost 3 bases, and 9 bases lay between the germline ends. In germline, CDR1 is SQVTM, CDR2 ANQGSEA. This CDR3 is built from 12 residues. The CDR3 protein is CSVESPSYEQYF. CDR3 nucleotide sequence: TGCAGCGTTGAGTCCCCCAGCTACGAGCAGTACTTC.

This clone was found once. The chain couples TRBV9 to TRBJ2-7; TRBD2 aligns across 8 bases. The germline V gene encodes CDR1 SGDLS and CDR2 YYNGEE. J lost 2 bases, V lost 2 bases, and 9 bases had no gene match. The CDR3 is 16 amino acids. This CDR3 is CASSVGSSGPAYEQYF. The CDR3 region has the DNA TGTGCCAGCAGCGTTGGGTCTAGCGGGCCAGCCTACGAGCAGTACTTC.